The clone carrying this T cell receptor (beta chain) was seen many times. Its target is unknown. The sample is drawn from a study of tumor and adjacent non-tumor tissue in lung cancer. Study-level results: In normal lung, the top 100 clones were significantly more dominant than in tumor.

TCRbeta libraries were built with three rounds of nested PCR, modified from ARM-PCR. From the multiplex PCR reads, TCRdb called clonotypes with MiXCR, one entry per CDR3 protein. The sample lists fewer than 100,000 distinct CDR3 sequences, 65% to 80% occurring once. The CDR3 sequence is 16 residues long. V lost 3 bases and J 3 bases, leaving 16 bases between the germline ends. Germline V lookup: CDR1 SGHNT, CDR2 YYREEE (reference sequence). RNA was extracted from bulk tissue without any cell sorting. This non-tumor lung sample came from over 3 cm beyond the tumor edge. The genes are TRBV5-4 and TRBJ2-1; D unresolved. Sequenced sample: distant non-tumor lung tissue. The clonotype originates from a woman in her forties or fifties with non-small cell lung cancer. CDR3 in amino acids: CASSSTSRDRYNEQFF. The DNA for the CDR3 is TGTGCCAGCAGCTCCACCTCCCGAGACCGCTACAATGAGCAGTTCTTC.